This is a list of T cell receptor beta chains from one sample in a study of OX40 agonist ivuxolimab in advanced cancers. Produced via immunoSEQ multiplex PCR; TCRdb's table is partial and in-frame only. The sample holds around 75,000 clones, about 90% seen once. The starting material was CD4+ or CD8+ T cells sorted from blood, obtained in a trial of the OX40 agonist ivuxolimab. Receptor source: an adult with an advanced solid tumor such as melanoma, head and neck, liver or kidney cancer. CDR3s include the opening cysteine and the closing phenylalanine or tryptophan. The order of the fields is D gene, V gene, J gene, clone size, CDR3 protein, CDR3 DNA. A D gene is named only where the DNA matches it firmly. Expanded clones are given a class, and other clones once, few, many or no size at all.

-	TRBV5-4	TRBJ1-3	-	CASTSRGSEIGNTIYF	TGTGCCAGCACTTCTCGGGGCTCGGAGATAGGGAACACCATATATTTT
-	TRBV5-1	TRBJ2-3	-	CASSLANVGTDTQYF	TGCGCCAGCAGCTTGGCCAACGTCGGCACAGATACGCAGTATTTT
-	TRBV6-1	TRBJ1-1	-	CASSELIGQRNTEAFF	TGTGCCAGCAGTGAACTTATTGGACAGAGGAACACTGAAGCTTTCTTT
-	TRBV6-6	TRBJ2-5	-	CASKAPAEETQYF	TGTGCCAGCAAGGCACCGGCGGAAGAGACCCAGTACTTC
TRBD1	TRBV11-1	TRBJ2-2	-	CASSARQGRPWMDTGELFF	TGTGCCAGCAGCGCCCGACAGGGGCGGCCTTGGATGGACACCGGGGAGCTGTTTTTT
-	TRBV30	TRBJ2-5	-	CACGGTSGLGQYF	TGTGCCTGCGGAGGGACTTCCGGATTAGGCCAGTACTTC
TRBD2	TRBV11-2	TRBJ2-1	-	CASSSRLAGGDEQFF	TGTGCCAGCAGCTCCCGACTAGCGGGAGGCGATGAGCAGTTCTTC
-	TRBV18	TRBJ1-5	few	CASSPGADSLTKPQHF	TGTGCCAGCTCACCAGGGGCCGACAGTTTAACCAAGCCCCAGCATTTT
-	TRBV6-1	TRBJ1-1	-	CASRSRAEAFF	TGTGCCAGCAGAAGCCGGGCCGAAGCTTTCTTT
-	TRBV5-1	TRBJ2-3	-	CASSLAGMSTDTQYF	TGCGCCAGCAGCTTGGCTGGGATGAGCACAGATACGCAGTATTTT
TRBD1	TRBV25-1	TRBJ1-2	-	CASSDWTGGYTF	TGTGCCAGCAGTGACTGGACAGGGGGCTACACCTTC
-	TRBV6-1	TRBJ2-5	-	CASSEGVTGAQETQYF	TGTGCCAGCAGTGAAGGGGTCACGGGGGCTCAAGAGACCCAGTACTTC
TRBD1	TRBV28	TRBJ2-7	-	CASEGTGTGGYEQYF	TGTGCCAGCGAAGGTACCGGGACAGGGGGCTACGAGCAGTACTTC
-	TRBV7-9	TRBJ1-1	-	CASSLGGVAFF	TGTGCCAGCAGCTTAGGAGGCGTAGCTTTCTTT
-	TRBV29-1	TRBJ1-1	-	CSAFLWVSNTEAFF	TGCAGCGCATTTCTTTGGGTCTCGAACACTGAAGCTTTCTTT
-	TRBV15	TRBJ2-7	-	CATSRDLGRRTSLSTYEQYF	TGTGCCACCAGCAGAGATCTGGGCAGGCGGACCTCCCTATCTACCTACGAGCAGTACTTC
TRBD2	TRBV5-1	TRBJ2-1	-	CASSPGGGESGEQFF	TGCGCCAGCAGCCCTGGCGGGGGGGAATCGGGTGAGCAGTTCTTC
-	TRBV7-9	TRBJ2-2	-	CASSRGYTGELFF	TGTGCCAGCAGCCGTGGGTACACCGGGGAGCTGTTTTTT
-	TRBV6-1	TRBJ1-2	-	CASWSGLGYGYTF	TGTGCCAGTTGGTCGGGGTTGGGCTATGGCTACACCTTC
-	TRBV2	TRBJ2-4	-	CASSGQGRAKNIQYF	TGTGCCAGCAGTGGGCAGGGCAGGGCCAAAAACATTCAGTACTTC
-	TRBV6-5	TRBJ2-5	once	CASSLWEEETQYF	TGTGCCAGCTCTCTTTGGGAGGAGGAGACCCAGTACTTC
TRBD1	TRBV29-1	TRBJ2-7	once	CSVTGQGTGQYF	TGCAGCGTTACCGGACAGGGTACAGGGCAGTACTTC
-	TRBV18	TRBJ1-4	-	CASSLGVGEKLFF	TGTGCCAGCTCACTGGGAGTTGGGGAAAAACTGTTTTTT
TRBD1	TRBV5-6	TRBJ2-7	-	CASSTLKAGGKYEQYF	TGTGCCAGCAGCACATTGAAGGCAGGGGGCAAATACGAGCAGTACTTC
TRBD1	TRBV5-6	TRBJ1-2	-	CASSAGGFDGYTF	TGTGCCAGCAGCGCAGGGGGGTTTGATGGCTACACCTTC
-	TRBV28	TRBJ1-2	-	CASSQGPYGYTF	TGTGCCAGCAGTCAGGGGCCCTATGGCTACACCTTC
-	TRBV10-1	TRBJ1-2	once	CASSEGQQYGYTF	TGCGCCAGCAGTGAGGGGCAGCAATATGGCTACACCTTC
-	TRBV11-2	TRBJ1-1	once	CASSLDPTGNTEAFF	TGTGCCAGCAGCTTAGATCCGACAGGGAACACTGAAGCTTTCTTT
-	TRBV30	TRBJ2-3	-	CASTRVGTDTQYF	TGTGCCTCAACAAGGGTGGGCACAGATACGCAGTATTTT
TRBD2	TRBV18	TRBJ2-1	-	CASSPLAGGYNEQFF	TGTGCCAGCTCACCCCTAGCGGGAGGGTACAATGAGCAGTTCTTC
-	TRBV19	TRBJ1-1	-	CASTGAYTEAFF	TGTGCCAGTACTGGGGCGTACACTGAAGCTTTCTTT
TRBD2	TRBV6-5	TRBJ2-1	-	CASSLGTTDEQFF	TGTGCCAGCAGCCTCGGGACTACCGATGAGCAGTTCTTC
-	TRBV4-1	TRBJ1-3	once	CASSPQKGTSGNTIYF	TGCGCCAGCAGCCCCCAAAAGGGCACCTCTGGAAACACCATATATTTT
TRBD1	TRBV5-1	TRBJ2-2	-	CASQPPGQGAVSKVELFF	TGCGCCAGCCAGCCCCCGGGACAGGGGGCCGTGAGTAAGGTGGAGCTGTTTTTT
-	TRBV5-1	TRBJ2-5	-	CASSRDSYQETQYF	TGCGCCAGCAGCAGGGACTCCTACCAAGAGACCCAGTACTTC
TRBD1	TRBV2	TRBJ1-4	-	CASSKRTGGTTNEKLFF	TGTGCCAGCAGTAAGAGGACAGGGGGTACAACTAATGAAAAACTGTTTTTT
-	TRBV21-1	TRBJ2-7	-	CASSKAGGYEQYF	TGTGCCAGCAGCAAAGCAGGGGGCTACGAGCAGTACTTC
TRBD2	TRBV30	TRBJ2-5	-	CAWRVAGGETQYF	TGTGCCTGGAGAGTAGCGGGAGGAGAGACCCAGTACTTC
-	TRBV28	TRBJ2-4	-	CAGGGRDIQYF	TGTGCTGGGGGGGGCAGGGACATTCAGTACTTC
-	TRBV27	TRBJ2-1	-	CASRKDHYNEQFF	TGTGCCAGCAGGAAGGACCATTACAATGAGCAGTTCTTC
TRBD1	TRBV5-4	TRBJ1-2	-	CASSPDRDYGYTF	TGTGCCAGCAGCCCTGACAGGGATTATGGCTACACCTTC
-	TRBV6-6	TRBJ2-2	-	CASMRQVTTGELFF	TGTGCCAGCATGAGACAGGTTACGACCGGGGAGCTGTTTTTT
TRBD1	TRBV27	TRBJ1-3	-	CASRTGTGNTIYF	TGTGCCAGCAGGACAGGGACTGGAAACACCATATATTTT
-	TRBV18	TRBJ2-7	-	CASSRAIGEEQYF	TGTGCCAGCTCACGGGCTATCGGGGAAGAGCAGTACTTC
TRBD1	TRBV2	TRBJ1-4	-	CASSATGGAEKLFF	TGTGCCAGCAGTGCGACAGGGGGCGCGGAAAAACTGTTTTTT
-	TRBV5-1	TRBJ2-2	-	CASDPSVGGRNTGELFF	TGCGCCAGCGACCCCAGTGTAGGCGGTCGGAACACCGGGGAGCTGTTTTTT
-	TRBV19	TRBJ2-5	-	CASSMLVQETQYF	TGTGCCAGTAGTATGCTAGTTCAAGAGACCCAGTACTTC
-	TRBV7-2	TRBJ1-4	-	CASSSGQPVNEKLFF	TGTGCCAGCAGCTCTGGACAGCCCGTTAATGAAAAACTGTTTTTT
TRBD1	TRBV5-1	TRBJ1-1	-	CASSLGAGTALRGYTEAFF	TGCGCCAGCAGCTTGGGGGCCGGGACAGCCTTGAGGGGATACACTGAAGCTTTCTTT
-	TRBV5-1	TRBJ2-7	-	CASSSPTGYEQYF	TGCGCCAGCAGCTCCCCGACCGGTTACGAGCAGTACTTC
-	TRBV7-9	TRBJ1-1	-	CASSLEFAGGNTEAFF	TGTGCCAGCAGCTTAGAGTTCGCGGGAGGGAACACTGAAGCTTTCTTT
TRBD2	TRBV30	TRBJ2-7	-	CAWSVAGGSLFCEQYF	TGTGCCTGGAGTGTGGCGGGCGGGAGCTTGTTCTGCGAGCAGTACTTC
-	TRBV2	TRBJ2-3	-	CASSRVGADTQYF	TGTGCCAGCAGCAGGGTAGGGGCAGATACGCAGTATTTT